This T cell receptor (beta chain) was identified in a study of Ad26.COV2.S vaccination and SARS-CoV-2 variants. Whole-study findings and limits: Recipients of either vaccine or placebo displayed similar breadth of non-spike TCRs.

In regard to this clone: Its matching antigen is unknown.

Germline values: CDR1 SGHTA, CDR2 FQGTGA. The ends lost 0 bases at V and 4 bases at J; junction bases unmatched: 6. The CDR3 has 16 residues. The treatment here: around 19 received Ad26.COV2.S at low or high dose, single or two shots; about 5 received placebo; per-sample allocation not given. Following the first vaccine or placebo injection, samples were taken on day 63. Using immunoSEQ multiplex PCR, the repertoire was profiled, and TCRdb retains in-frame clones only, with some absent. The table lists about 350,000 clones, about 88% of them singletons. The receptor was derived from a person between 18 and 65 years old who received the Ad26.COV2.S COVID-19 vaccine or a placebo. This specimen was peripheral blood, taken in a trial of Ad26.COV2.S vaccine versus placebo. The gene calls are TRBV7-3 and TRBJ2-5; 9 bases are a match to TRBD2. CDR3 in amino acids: CASSLTSAGGRETQYF. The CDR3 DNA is TGTGCCAGCAGCTTAACTTCGGCGGGAGGGCGAGAGACCCAGTACTTC.